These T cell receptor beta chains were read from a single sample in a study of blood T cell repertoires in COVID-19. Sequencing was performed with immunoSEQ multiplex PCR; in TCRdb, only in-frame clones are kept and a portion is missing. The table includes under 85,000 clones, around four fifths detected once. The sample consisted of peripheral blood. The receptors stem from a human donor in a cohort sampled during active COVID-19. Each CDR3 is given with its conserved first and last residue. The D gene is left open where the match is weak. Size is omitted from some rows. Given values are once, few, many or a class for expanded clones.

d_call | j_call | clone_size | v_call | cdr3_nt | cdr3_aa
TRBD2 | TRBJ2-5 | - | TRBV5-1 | TGCGCCAGCAGCTTGACCGCGGCTAGCGGGGGGACCCAGTACTTC | CASSLTAASGGTQYF
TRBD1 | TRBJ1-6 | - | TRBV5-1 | TGCGCCAGCAGCAGGACGGGGACAGGGGAAAATTCACCCCTCCACTTT | CASSRTGTGENSPLHF
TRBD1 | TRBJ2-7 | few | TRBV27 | TGTGCCAGCAATACAGTCACAGGACAGGGGCGCTACGAGCAGTACTTC | CASNTVTGQGRYEQYF
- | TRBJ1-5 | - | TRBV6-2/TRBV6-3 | TGTGCCAGCAGTTACTCGATCACCAGAAGGGGACAGCCCCAGCATTTT | CASSYSITRRGQPQHF
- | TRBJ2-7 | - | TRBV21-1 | TGTGCCAGCAGCAAGGCGTGGGGAGGTCCCATACCTAACGAGCAGTACTTC | CASSKAWGGPIPNEQYF
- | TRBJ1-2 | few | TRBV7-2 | TGTGCCAGCAGCGCTGCGATTTTCTATGGCTACACCTTC | CASSAAIFYGYTF
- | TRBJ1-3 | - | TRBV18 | TGTGCCAGCTCAACCCAGGGCTCTGGAAACACCATATATTTT | CASSTQGSGNTIYF
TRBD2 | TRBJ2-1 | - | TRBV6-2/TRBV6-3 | TGTGCCAGCAGTGCCGCGGGCGGGGGGGATGAGCAGTTCTTC | CASSAAGGGDEQFF
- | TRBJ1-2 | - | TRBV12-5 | TGTGCTAGTGGTTTGACGTATTGGACAGACAAATTAGGCTACACCTTC | CASGLTYWTDKLGYTF
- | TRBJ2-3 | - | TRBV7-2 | TGTGCCAGCAGCAAAAGGAGGGGACTTGGCACAGATACGCAGTATTTT | CASSKRRGLGTDTQYF
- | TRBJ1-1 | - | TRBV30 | TGTGCCTGGAGCCGGGGGGGCACTGAAGCTTTCTTT | CAWSRGGTEAFF
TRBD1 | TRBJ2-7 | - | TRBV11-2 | TGTGCCAGCAGCAATCCGGGACAGACCTACGAGCAGTACTTC | CASSNPGQTYEQYF
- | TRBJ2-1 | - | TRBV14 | TGTGCCAGCAGCCAAGCAGGGGCCTACAATGAGCAGTTCTTC | CASSQAGAYNEQFF
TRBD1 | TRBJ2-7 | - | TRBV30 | TGTGCCTGGCAGGACAGGGCCTACGAGCAGTACTTC | CAWQDRAYEQYF
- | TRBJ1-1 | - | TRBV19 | TGTGCCAGTACCGTGGGAGGTGGGGTGAACACTGAAGCTTTCTTT | CASTVGGGVNTEAFF
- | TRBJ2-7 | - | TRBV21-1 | TGTGCCAGCAGCAAAGGGGCAGGGGGCCACTCCTACGAGCAGTACTTC | CASSKGAGGHSYEQYF
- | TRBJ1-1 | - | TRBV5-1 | TGCGCCAGCAGCTTGGAGGGAGGGGTTGAAGCTTTCTTT | CASSLEGGVEAFF
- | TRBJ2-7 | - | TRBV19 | TGTGCCAGTAGTATAGAACGTGCTTCTACCTACGAGCAGTACTTC | CASSIERASTYEQYF
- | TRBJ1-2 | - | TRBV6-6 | TGTGCCAGCAGTGGCGAGCAGGGTCGCTATGGCTACACCTTC | CASSGEQGRYGYTF
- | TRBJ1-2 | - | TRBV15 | TGTGCCACCAGCAGAGAAACAGGGACCTTCTATGGCTACACCTTC | CATSRETGTFYGYTF
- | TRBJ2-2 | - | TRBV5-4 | TGTGCCAGCAGCCCTGATTGGGGGGGGCCACTCTACACCGGGGAGCTGTTTTTT | CASSPDWGGPLYTGELFF
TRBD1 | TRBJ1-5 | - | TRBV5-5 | TGTGCCAGCAGCTTGGCCGCGACAGGGTATCAGCCCCAGCATTTT | CASSLAATGYQPQHF
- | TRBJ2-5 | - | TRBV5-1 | TGCGCCAGCAGCTTGGCCATGGAGACCCAGTACTTC | CASSLAMETQYF
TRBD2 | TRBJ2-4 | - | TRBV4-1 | TGCGCCAGCAGCCAATCCCCCCTTACTAGCGGGGCGAAAAACATTCAGTACTTC | CASSQSPLTSGAKNIQYF
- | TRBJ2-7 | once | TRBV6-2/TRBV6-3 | TGTGCCAGCAGCTTACTGGGAGTCCGCGGCCCGACCTACGAGCAGTACTTC | CASSLLGVRGPTYEQYF
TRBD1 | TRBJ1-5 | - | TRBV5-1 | TGCGCCAGCAGCCCCAACCCCAGGGGGCAGGGGCAGCCCCAGCATTTT | CASSPNPRGQGQPQHF
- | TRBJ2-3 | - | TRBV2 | TGTGCCAGCAGGAACCCAATGAGAGAGGATACGCAGTATTTT | CASRNPMREDTQYF
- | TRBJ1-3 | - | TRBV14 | TGTGCCAGCAGCCAACCGGGACAAATCTCTGGAAACACCATATATTTT | CASSQPGQISGNTIYF
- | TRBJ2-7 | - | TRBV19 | TGTGCCAGTACCGAGGGGGGGGCGCAGTATGACGAGCAGTACTTC | CASTEGGAQYDEQYF
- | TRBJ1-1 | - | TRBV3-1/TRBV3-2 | TGTGCCAGCAGCCAGTCTGGAGGCAACACTGAAGCTTTCTTT | CASSQSGGNTEAFF
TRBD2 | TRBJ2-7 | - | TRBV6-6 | TGTGCCAGCAGACTAGCGGGGATATACGAGCAGTACTTC | CASRLAGIYEQYF
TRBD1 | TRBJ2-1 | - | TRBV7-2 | TGTGCCAGCAGCTGGGGACAGGGTTCGGGCAATGAGCAGTTCTTC | CASSWGQGSGNEQFF
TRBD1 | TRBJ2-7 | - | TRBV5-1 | TGCGCCAGCAGCATCCGGGACAGCTCCTACGAGCAGTACTTC | CASSIRDSSYEQYF
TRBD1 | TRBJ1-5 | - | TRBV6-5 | TGTGCCAGCAGTTACCGGTCCGGACAGGGGTATCATTTT | CASSYRSGQGYHF
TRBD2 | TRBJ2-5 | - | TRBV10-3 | TGTGCCATCAGTGAGATCGGGGGGGAGACCCAGTACTTC | CAISEIGGETQYF
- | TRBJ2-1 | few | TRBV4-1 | TGCGCCAGCAGCGCCGGGGGAACCTACAATGAGCAGTTCTTC | CASSAGGTYNEQFF
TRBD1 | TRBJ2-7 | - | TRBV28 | TGTGCCAGCAGTACTACAGGGGGCCTTACCTACGAGCAGTACTTC | CASSTTGGLTYEQYF
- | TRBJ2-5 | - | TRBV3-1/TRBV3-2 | TGTGCCAGCAGCCAAGGGGCCCTAGCGGAGACCCAGTACTTC | CASSQGALAETQYF
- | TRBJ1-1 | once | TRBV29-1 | TGCAGCGTTGCTAGGGGATGGACTGAAGCTTTCTTT | CSVARGWTEAFF
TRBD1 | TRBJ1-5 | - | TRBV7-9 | TGTGCCAGCAGCCGACAGGGGAATCAGCCCCAGCATTTT | CASSRQGNQPQHF
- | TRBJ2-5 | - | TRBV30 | TGTGCCTGGAGTGTACAGCAGGAGACCCAGTACTTC | CAWSVQQETQYF
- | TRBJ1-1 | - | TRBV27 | TGTGCCAGCAGTAATAAGGCCGCCGGGACTGAAGCTTTCTTT | CASSNKAAGTEAFF
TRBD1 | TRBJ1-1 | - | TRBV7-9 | TGTGCCAGCAGCTACGGACAGGGAGGAACTGAAGCTTTCTTT | CASSYGQGGTEAFF
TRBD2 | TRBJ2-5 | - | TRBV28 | TGTGCCAGCAGTTTTCGGCTAGCGGGGGGGTCGTGGGAGACCCAGTACTTC | CASSFRLAGGSWETQYF
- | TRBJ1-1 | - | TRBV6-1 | TGTGCCAGCAGTGAAATCGTCTCGAACACTGAAGCTTTCTTT | CASSEIVSNTEAFF
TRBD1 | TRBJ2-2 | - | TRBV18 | TGTGCCCACAGGGGTGGAGCCGGGGAGCTGTTTTTT | CAHRGGAGELFF
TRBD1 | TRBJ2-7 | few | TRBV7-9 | TGTGCCAGCAGCGCGGACAGGGCCGATACCTACGAGCAGTACTTC | CASSADRADTYEQYF
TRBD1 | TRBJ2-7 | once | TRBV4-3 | TGCGCCAGCAGCCAAAAGCCGGGACAGGGGGCATCTTACGAGCAGTACTTC | CASSQKPGQGASYEQYF
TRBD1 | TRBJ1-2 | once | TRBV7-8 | TGTGCCAGCAGCTTAGGAGGGACAGCTATTATCTATGGCTACACCTTC | CASSLGGTAIIYGYTF
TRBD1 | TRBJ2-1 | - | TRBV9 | TGTGCCAGCAGCGTAGACGGGACAGCCCCCAATGAGCAGTTCTTC | CASSVDGTAPNEQFF
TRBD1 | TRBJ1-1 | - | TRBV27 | TGTGCCAGCAGTTTAGGAACAGGGGAACCTAACACTGAAGCTTTCTTT | CASSLGTGEPNTEAFF
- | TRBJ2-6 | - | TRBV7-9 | TGTGCCAGCAGCTTACAGGGCGATAGTGGGGCCAACGTCCTGACTTTC | CASSLQGDSGANVLTF
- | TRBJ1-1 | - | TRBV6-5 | TGTGCCAGCAGGCGGACGGGGGGCGAGTTAGCTGAAGCTTTCTTT | CASRRTGGELAEAFF
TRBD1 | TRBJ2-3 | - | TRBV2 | TGTGCCAGCAGCCTCCTTGGGACAGGGGTGGCAGATACGCAGTATTTT | CASSLLGTGVADTQYF
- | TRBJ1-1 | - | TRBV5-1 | TGCGCCAGCAGCCCCGGAGATAGGAACACTGAAGCTTTCTTT | CASSPGDRNTEAFF
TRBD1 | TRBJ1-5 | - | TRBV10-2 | TGCGCCACCCAGGGGGCAAGCAATCAGCCCCAGCATTTT | CATQGASNQPQHF
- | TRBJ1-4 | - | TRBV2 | TGTGCCAGCAGTGAAGGGGGAGCAACTAATGAAAAACTGTTTTTT | CASSEGGATNEKLFF